This is a list of T cell receptor beta chains from one sample in a study of control samples from healthy donors and cancer patients. Clones were read by immunoSEQ multiplex PCR, and TCRdb kept only the in-frame ones, dropping some. The sample contains some 97,000 clones, about 90% of which appear only once. Sequencing was done on a sample of blood. The receptors stem from a woman aged 45 to 65 in good health. Both conserved end residues are part of each CDR3. Fields, in order: J gene, D gene, clone size, V gene, CDR3 DNA, CDR3 protein. A D gene is named only where the DNA matches it firmly. A row's size may be missing; if present it is once, few, many or a size class.

j_call: TRBJ1-1
d_call: NA
clone_size: NA
v_call: TRBV5-1
cdr3_nt: TGCGCCAGCAGCTTAAGCCCGGGGAACACTGAAGCTTTCTTT
cdr3_aa: CASSLSPGNTEAFF

j_call: TRBJ1-5
d_call: NA
clone_size: NA
v_call: TRBV4-1
cdr3_nt: TGCGCCAGCAGCCAAGATTTAGGGTATCAGCCCCAGCATTTT
cdr3_aa: CASSQDLGYQPQHF

j_call: TRBJ2-7
d_call: NA
clone_size: NA
v_call: TRBV13
cdr3_nt: TGTGCCAGCAGTCTGGTCGGCACCTACGAGCAGTACTTC
cdr3_aa: CASSLVGTYEQYF

j_call: TRBJ2-5
d_call: TRBD1
clone_size: NA
v_call: TRBV27
cdr3_nt: TGTGCCAGCAGTAGACGGACAGGGGGGCTTGGAGAGACCCAGTACTTC
cdr3_aa: CASSRRTGGLGETQYF

j_call: TRBJ2-1
d_call: TRBD1
clone_size: NA
v_call: TRBV27
cdr3_nt: TGTGCCAGCGGACAGGAATACAGGGCTAGGGATGAGCAGTTCTTC
cdr3_aa: CASGQEYRARDEQFF

j_call: TRBJ1-1
d_call: NA
clone_size: NA
v_call: TRBV3-1/TRBV3-2
cdr3_nt: TGTGCCAGCACCAAGATGGGGGGCGGGATTGGTTTCTTT
cdr3_aa: CASTKMGGGIGFF

j_call: TRBJ1-5
d_call: NA
clone_size: NA
v_call: TRBV6-2/TRBV6-3
cdr3_nt: TGTGCCAGCAGTTACACCGGGCAGGGAAATAGCAATCAGCCCCAGCATTTT
cdr3_aa: CASSYTGQGNSNQPQHF

j_call: TRBJ1-3
d_call: NA
clone_size: few
v_call: TRBV7-2
cdr3_nt: TGTGCCAGCAGCCCGATATTGGGGACTGGAAACACCATATATTTT
cdr3_aa: CASSPILGTGNTIYF

j_call: TRBJ1-2
d_call: NA
clone_size: NA
v_call: TRBV29-1
cdr3_nt: TGCAGCGACACGGATAACTATGGCTACACCTTC
cdr3_aa: CSDTDNYGYTF

j_call: TRBJ2-6
d_call: NA
clone_size: NA
v_call: TRBV7-9
cdr3_nt: TGTGCCAGCAGCTTAGTCCGACCTCTTTTAGGGGCCAACGTCCTGACTTTC
cdr3_aa: CASSLVRPLLGANVLTF

j_call: TRBJ2-5
d_call: TRBD2
clone_size: NA
v_call: TRBV27
cdr3_nt: TGTGCCAGCAGTTTATCAATAGCGGGGGTGGGGACCCAGTACTTC
cdr3_aa: CASSLSIAGVGTQYF

j_call: TRBJ1-2
d_call: NA
clone_size: once
v_call: TRBV7-8
cdr3_nt: TGTGCCAGCAGCCCCAGCGGGGATGTCGGCTACACCTTC
cdr3_aa: CASSPSGDVGYTF

j_call: TRBJ1-4
d_call: NA
clone_size: NA
v_call: TRBV15
cdr3_nt: TGTGCCACCAGCAGAGATGGCCGCGAAAAACTGTTTTTT
cdr3_aa: CATSRDGREKLFF

j_call: TRBJ1-2
d_call: NA
clone_size: once
v_call: TRBV20-1
cdr3_nt: TGCAGTGCTAGCAGGGGATATGGCTACACCTTC
cdr3_aa: CSASRGYGYTF

j_call: TRBJ2-3
d_call: TRBD2
clone_size: NA
v_call: TRBV6-5
cdr3_nt: TGTGCCAGCAGGGGACTAGCGGGGGGTGCAGATACGCAGTATTTT
cdr3_aa: CASRGLAGGADTQYF

j_call: TRBJ1-1
d_call: NA
clone_size: NA
v_call: TRBV15
cdr3_nt: TGTGCCACCAGCAGATCCCGGACGAACACTGAAGCTTTCTTT
cdr3_aa: CATSRSRTNTEAFF

j_call: TRBJ1-2
d_call: NA
clone_size: once
v_call: TRBV25-1
cdr3_nt: TGTGCCAGCAGTGAACTGCAGGGCTACTATGGCTACACCTTC
cdr3_aa: CASSELQGYYGYTF

j_call: TRBJ2-3
d_call: TRBD2
clone_size: NA
v_call: TRBV6-5
cdr3_nt: TGTGCCAGCACCTTAGCGGGGGGTCAAGGTACGCAGTATTTT
cdr3_aa: CASTLAGGQGTQYF

j_call: TRBJ2-7
d_call: NA
clone_size: NA
v_call: TRBV5-5
cdr3_nt: TGTGCCAGCAGCTTGGTATCCGGCTCCTACGAGCAGTACTTC
cdr3_aa: CASSLVSGSYEQYF

j_call: TRBJ1-6
d_call: NA
clone_size: NA
v_call: TRBV3-1/TRBV3-2
cdr3_nt: TGTGCCAGCAGCCAAAGTACGGGAACACCCCTCCACTTT
cdr3_aa: CASSQSTGTPLHF

j_call: TRBJ2-1
d_call: NA
clone_size: NA
v_call: TRBV7-9
cdr3_nt: TGTGCCAGCAGCCAATACCGAGAGCAGTACAATGAGCAGTTCTTC
cdr3_aa: CASSQYREQYNEQFF

j_call: TRBJ1-1
d_call: NA
clone_size: NA
v_call: TRBV2
cdr3_nt: TGTGCCAGCAGTGAATGGGCAGTGAACACTGAAGCTTTCTTT
cdr3_aa: CASSEWAVNTEAFF

j_call: TRBJ2-7
d_call: NA
clone_size: NA
v_call: TRBV7-3
cdr3_nt: TGTGCCAGCAGCTTAGGGACACTGCCCTACGAGCAGTACTTC
cdr3_aa: CASSLGTLPYEQYF

j_call: TRBJ2-1
d_call: NA
clone_size: NA
v_call: TRBV5-6
cdr3_nt: TGTGCCAGCAGCTTTCGCGCAGGGCGAAATGAGCAGTTCTTC
cdr3_aa: CASSFRAGRNEQFF

j_call: TRBJ1-1
d_call: NA
clone_size: NA
v_call: TRBV15
cdr3_nt: TGTGCCTCCAAACACCCGAACACTGAAGCTTTCTTT
cdr3_aa: CASKHPNTEAFF

j_call: TRBJ1-2
d_call: TRBD1
clone_size: NA
v_call: TRBV27
cdr3_nt: TGTGCCAGCAGCGAAATACAGGGGAAGGGAAACTATGGCTACACCTTC
cdr3_aa: CASSEIQGKGNYGYTF

j_call: TRBJ2-3
d_call: TRBD2
clone_size: NA
v_call: TRBV5-1
cdr3_nt: TGCGCCAGCAGCCTGGGCAGCGGGGGGTCGGCAGATACGCAGTATTTT
cdr3_aa: CASSLGSGGSADTQYF

j_call: TRBJ1-1
d_call: NA
clone_size: NA
v_call: TRBV7-2
cdr3_nt: TGTGCCAGCAGCTTTTTGAGTCCCGGAGGGGTAAACACTGAAGCTTTCTTT
cdr3_aa: CASSFLSPGGVNTEAFF

j_call: TRBJ2-1
d_call: TRBD2
clone_size: NA
v_call: TRBV6-2/TRBV6-3
cdr3_nt: TGTGCCAGCAGTTCATTTTGGACTAGCGGGAGTCGGTCCTACAATGAGCAGTTCTTC
cdr3_aa: CASSSFWTSGSRSYNEQFF

j_call: TRBJ2-2
d_call: TRBD1
clone_size: NA
v_call: TRBV7-9
cdr3_nt: TGTGCCAGCCCTGTAGGACAGGGGATCGGGGAGCTGTTTTTT
cdr3_aa: CASPVGQGIGELFF

j_call: TRBJ2-7
d_call: NA
clone_size: NA
v_call: TRBV6-5
cdr3_nt: TGTGCCAGCAGTTATTCGCCTAGCTTATACGAGCAGTACTTC
cdr3_aa: CASSYSPSLYEQYF

j_call: TRBJ1-2
d_call: NA
clone_size: NA
v_call: TRBV24-1
cdr3_nt: TGTGCCACCAGTGTCTCGAATGATGGCTACACCTTC
cdr3_aa: CATSVSNDGYTF

j_call: TRBJ1-5
d_call: NA
clone_size: NA
v_call: TRBV19
cdr3_nt: TGTGCCAGTACCCTAAGGGGGGTCAGTCAGCCCCAGCATTTT
cdr3_aa: CASTLRGVSQPQHF

j_call: TRBJ1-1
d_call: NA
clone_size: NA
v_call: TRBV27
cdr3_nt: TGTGCCAGCAGTTTATTTGGTCAGGACACTGAAGCTTTCTTT
cdr3_aa: CASSLFGQDTEAFF

j_call: TRBJ2-5
d_call: TRBD1
clone_size: NA
v_call: TRBV7-8
cdr3_nt: TGTGCCAGCAGCTTTCAGACAGGGCTAGAGACCCAGTACTTC
cdr3_aa: CASSFQTGLETQYF

j_call: TRBJ1-6
d_call: NA
clone_size: NA
v_call: TRBV6-4
cdr3_nt: TGTGCCAGCAGTGCCGGGGGGGCGGGTAATTCACCCCTCCACTTT
cdr3_aa: CASSAGGAGNSPLHF

j_call: TRBJ2-4
d_call: NA
clone_size: NA
v_call: TRBV13
cdr3_nt: TGTGCCAGCAGCTTAACTTTGCCCGGAGAGACATTAGCCAAAAACATTCAGTACTTC
cdr3_aa: CASSLTLPGETLAKNIQYF

j_call: TRBJ1-1
d_call: NA
clone_size: NA
v_call: TRBV7-3
cdr3_nt: TGTGCCAGCAGCCTCTTACAGAACACTGAAGCTTTCTTT
cdr3_aa: CASSLLQNTEAFF

j_call: TRBJ2-7
d_call: TRBD2
clone_size: NA
v_call: TRBV5-4
cdr3_nt: TGTGCCAGCAGCCAAGGGACTAGCGGGGTTCTCTCCTACGAGCAGTACTTC
cdr3_aa: CASSQGTSGVLSYEQYF

j_call: TRBJ2-5
d_call: NA
clone_size: NA
v_call: TRBV6-5
cdr3_nt: TGTGCCAGCACCACGAGTGGCGGGGTAGCAGAGACCCAGTACTTC
cdr3_aa: CASTTSGGVAETQYF

j_call: TRBJ2-2
d_call: TRBD1
clone_size: NA
v_call: TRBV5-6
cdr3_nt: TGTGCCAGCAGCTTGGAGGACAGGGGAAAAGCCGGGGAGCTGTTTTTT
cdr3_aa: CASSLEDRGKAGELFF

j_call: TRBJ2-7
d_call: TRBD1
clone_size: NA
v_call: TRBV9
cdr3_nt: TGTGCCAGGAAAAGTCCCGGGACAGGGACCTACGAGCAGTACTTC
cdr3_aa: CARKSPGTGTYEQYF

j_call: TRBJ2-1
d_call: TRBD1
clone_size: NA
v_call: TRBV7-3
cdr3_nt: TGTGCCAGCAGCTTAGGGGACAGGTCCAATGAGCAGTTCTTC
cdr3_aa: CASSLGDRSNEQFF

j_call: TRBJ2-3
d_call: NA
clone_size: once
v_call: TRBV20-1
cdr3_nt: TGCAGTGCTAGTAGATTCCGACCCCGAGACTATCGCACAGATACGCAGTATTTT
cdr3_aa: CSASRFRPRDYRTDTQYF

j_call: TRBJ1-1
d_call: NA
clone_size: NA
v_call: TRBV6-5
cdr3_nt: TGTGCCAGCAGGCCGAAGTACGGGGCTTACACTGAAGCTTTCTTT
cdr3_aa: CASRPKYGAYTEAFF

j_call: TRBJ2-5
d_call: NA
clone_size: NA
v_call: TRBV7-2
cdr3_nt: TGTGCCAGCAGCCCTACCCCTGGCCCTGAAGGGACCCAGTACTTC
cdr3_aa: CASSPTPGPEGTQYF

j_call: TRBJ2-5
d_call: TRBD1
clone_size: NA
v_call: TRBV7-9
cdr3_nt: TGTGCCAGCAGCTACGGGACAGGGGTTGTTGAGACCCAGTACTTC
cdr3_aa: CASSYGTGVVETQYF

j_call: TRBJ2-1
d_call: NA
clone_size: NA
v_call: TRBV28
cdr3_nt: TGTGCCAGCAGTTCCTCGCGGGCGGGACTTCTCAATGAGCAGTTCTTC
cdr3_aa: CASSSSRAGLLNEQFF

j_call: TRBJ2-5
d_call: NA
clone_size: NA
v_call: TRBV18
cdr3_nt: TGTGCCAGTTCCCGGACCGATGAAGAGACCCAGTACTTC
cdr3_aa: CASSRTDEETQYF

j_call: TRBJ1-4
d_call: NA
clone_size: NA
v_call: TRBV27
cdr3_nt: TGTGCCAGCAGTTTCAGTCTAATGAGTGAAAAACTGTTTTTT
cdr3_aa: CASSFSLMSEKLFF

j_call: TRBJ1-3
d_call: TRBD1
clone_size: NA
v_call: TRBV29-1
cdr3_nt: TGCAGCGTTAATACACAGGGGGCAAGTGGAAACACCATATATTTT
cdr3_aa: CSVNTQGASGNTIYF

j_call: TRBJ1-1
d_call: NA
clone_size: NA
v_call: TRBV19
cdr3_nt: TGTGCCAGTAGTGTGGACAGACGGGTGAACACTGAAGCTTTCTTT
cdr3_aa: CASSVDRRVNTEAFF

j_call: TRBJ1-1
d_call: TRBD1
clone_size: NA
v_call: TRBV4-3
cdr3_nt: TGCGCCAGCAGCCAAGCGCCAGGGGGACGACGGAACACTGAAGCTTTCTTT
cdr3_aa: CASSQAPGGRRNTEAFF

j_call: TRBJ2-3
d_call: NA
clone_size: NA
v_call: TRBV14
cdr3_nt: TGTGCCAGCAGCCGTCGGGAACGGGATCGAGATACGCAGTATTTT
cdr3_aa: CASSRRERDRDTQYF